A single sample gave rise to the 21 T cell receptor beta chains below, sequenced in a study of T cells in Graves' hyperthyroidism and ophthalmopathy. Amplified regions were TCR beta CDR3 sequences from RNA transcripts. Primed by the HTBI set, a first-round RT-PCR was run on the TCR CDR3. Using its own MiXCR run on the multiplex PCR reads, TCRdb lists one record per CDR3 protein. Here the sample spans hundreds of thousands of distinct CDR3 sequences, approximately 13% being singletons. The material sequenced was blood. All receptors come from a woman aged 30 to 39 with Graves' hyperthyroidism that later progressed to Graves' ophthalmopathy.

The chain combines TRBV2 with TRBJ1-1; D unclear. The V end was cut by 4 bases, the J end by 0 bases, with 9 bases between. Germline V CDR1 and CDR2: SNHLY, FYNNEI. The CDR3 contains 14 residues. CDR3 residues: CASSVGIMNTEAFF. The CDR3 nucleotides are TGTGCCAGCAGTGTGGGGATCATGAACACTGAAGCTTTCTTT.

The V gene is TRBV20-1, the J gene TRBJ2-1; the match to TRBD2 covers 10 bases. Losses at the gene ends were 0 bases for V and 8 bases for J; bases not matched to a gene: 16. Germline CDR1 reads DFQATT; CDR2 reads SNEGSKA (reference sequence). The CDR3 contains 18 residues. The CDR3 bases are TGCAGTGCTAGAGATCTAGTGGTTTTAGCGGGAGGTTCCTATGAGCAGTTCTTC. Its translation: CSARDLVVLAGGSYEQFF.

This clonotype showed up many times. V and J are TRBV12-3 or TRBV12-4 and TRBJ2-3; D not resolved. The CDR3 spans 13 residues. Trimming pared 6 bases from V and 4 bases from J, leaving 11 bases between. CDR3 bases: TGTGCCAGCAGCTCCATGGCGCCAGATACGCAGTATTTT. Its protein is CASSSMAPDTQYF.

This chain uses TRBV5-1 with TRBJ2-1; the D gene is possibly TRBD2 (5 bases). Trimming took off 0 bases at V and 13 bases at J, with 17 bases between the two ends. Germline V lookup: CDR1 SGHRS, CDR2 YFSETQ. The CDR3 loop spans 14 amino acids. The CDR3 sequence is CASSLDGSASPQFF. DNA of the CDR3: TGCGCCAGCAGCTTGGATGGTAGCGCGAGCCCCCAGTTCTTC. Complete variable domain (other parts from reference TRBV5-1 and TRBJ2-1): KAGVTQTPRYLIKTRGQQVTLSCSPISGHRSVSWYQQTPGQGLQFLFEYFSETQRNKGNFPGRFSGRQFSNSRSEMNVSTLELGDSALYLCASSLDGSASPQFFGPGTRLTVL.

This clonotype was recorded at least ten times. CDR3: CAWSPDGLTEAFF. Written as DNA, the CDR3 is TGTGCCTGGAGTCCTGACGGACTCACTGAAGCTTTCTTT. The gene calls are TRBV30 and TRBJ1-1; D gene unclear. Germline CDR1 is GTSNPN and CDR2 is SVGIG (reference sequence). There are 13 residues in the CDR3. The V end lost 2 bases, the J end lost 4 bases, and 11 bases lay between the germline ends.

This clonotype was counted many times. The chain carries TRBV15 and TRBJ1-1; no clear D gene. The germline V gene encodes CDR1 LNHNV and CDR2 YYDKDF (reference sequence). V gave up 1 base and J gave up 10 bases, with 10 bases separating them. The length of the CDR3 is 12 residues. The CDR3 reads CATSRAGAGAFF. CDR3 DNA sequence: TGTGCCACCAGCAGAGCGGGCGCGGGAGCTTTCTTT.

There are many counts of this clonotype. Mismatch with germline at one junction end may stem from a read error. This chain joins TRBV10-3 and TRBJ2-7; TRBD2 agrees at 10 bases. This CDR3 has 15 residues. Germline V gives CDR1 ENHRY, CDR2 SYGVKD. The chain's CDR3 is CAITESTSGNYEQYF. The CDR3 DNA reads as TGTGCCATCACTGAGTCTACTAGCGGGAACTACGAGCAGTACTTC.

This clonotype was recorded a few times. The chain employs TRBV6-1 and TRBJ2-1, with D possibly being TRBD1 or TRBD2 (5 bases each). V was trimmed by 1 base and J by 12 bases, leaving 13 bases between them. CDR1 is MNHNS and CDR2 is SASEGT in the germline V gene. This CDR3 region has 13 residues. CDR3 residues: CASSEGWGKGQFF. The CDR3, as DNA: TGTGCCAGCAGTGAAGGTTGGGGGAAGGGGCAGTTCTTC.

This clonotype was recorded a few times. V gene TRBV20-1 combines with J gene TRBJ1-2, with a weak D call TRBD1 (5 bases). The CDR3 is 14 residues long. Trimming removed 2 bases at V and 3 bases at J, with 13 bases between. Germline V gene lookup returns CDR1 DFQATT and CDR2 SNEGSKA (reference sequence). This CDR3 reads CSARPYRTYYGYTF. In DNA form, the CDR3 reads TGCAGTGCTAGACCATACAGGACCTACTATGGCTACACCTTC.

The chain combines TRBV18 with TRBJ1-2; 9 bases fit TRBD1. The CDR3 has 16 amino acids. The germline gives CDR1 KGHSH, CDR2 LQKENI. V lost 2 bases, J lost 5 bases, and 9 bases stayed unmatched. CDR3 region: CASSPSDRGRWYGYTF. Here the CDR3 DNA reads TGTGCCAGCTCACCATCGGACAGGGGTCGGTGGTATGGCTACACCTTC. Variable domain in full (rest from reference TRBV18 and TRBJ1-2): NAGVMQNPRHLVRRRGQEARLRCSPMKGHSHVYWYRQLPEEGLKFMVYLQKENIIDESGMPKERFSAEFPKEGPSILRIQQVVRGDSAAYFCASSPSDRGRWYGYTFGSGTRLTVV.

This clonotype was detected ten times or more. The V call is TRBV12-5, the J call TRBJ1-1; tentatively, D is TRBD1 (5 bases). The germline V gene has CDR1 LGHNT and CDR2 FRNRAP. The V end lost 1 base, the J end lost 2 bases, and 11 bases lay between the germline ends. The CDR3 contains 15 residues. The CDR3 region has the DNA TGTGCTAGTGGTTTGGGAGGGGTACTAAACACTGAAGCTTTCTTT. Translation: CASGLGGVLNTEAFF. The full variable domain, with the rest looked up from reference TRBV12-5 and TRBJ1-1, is DARVTQTPRHKVTEMGQEVTMRCQPILGHNTVFWYRQTMMQGLELLAYFRNRAPLDDSGMPKDRFSAEMPDATLATLKIQPSEPRDSAVYFCASGLGGVLNTEAFFGQGTRLTVV.

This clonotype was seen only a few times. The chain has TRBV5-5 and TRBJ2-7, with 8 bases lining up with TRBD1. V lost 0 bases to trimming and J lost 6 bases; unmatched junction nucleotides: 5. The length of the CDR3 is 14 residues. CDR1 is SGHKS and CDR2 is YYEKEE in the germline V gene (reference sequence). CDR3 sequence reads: CASSLVLGQGEQYF. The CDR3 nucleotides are TGTGCCAGCAGCTTGGTGTTAGGACAGGGCGAGCAGTACTTC. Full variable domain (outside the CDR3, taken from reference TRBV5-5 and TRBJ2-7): DAGVTQSPTHLIKTRGQQVTLRCSPISGHKSVSWYQQVLGQGPQFIFQYYEKEERGRGNFPDRFSARQFPNYSSELNVNALLLGDSALYLCASSLVLGQGEQYFGPGTRLTVT.

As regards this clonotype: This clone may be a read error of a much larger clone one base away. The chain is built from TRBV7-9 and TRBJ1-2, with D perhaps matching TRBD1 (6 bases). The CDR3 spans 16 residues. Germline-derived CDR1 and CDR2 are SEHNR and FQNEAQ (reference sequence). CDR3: CASRKPGHTANYGYAF. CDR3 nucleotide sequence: TGTGCCAGCAGGAAACCGGGACACACAGCTAACTATGGCTACGCCTTC.

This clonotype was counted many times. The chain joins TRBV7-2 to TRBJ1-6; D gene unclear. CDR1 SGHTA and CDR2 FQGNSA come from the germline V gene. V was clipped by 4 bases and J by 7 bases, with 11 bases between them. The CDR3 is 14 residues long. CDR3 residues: CASSSEEGNSPLHF. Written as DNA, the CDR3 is TGTGCCAGCAGCTCGGAAGAAGGCAATTCACCCCTCCACTTT.

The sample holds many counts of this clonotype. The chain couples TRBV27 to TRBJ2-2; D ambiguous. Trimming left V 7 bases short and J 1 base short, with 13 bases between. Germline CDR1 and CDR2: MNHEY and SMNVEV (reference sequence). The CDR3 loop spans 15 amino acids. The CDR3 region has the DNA TGTGCCAGCAAGCTGGCGAACAGGAACACCGGGGAGCTGTTTTTT. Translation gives CASKLANRNTGELFF.

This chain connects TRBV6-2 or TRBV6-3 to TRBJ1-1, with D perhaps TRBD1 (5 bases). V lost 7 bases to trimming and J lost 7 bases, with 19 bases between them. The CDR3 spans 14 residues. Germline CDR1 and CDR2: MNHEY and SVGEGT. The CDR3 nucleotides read TGTGCCAGCACGGAACGGGGCAGGATCGGTGAAGCTTTCTTT. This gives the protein CASTERGRIGEAFF.

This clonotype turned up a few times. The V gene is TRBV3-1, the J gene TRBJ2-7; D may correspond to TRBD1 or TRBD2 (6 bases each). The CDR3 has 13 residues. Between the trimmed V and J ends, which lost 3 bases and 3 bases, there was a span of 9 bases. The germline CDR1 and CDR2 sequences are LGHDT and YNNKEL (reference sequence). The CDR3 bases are TGTGCCAGCAGCCAGGAGGGGGTCTACGAGCAGTACTTC. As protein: CASSQEGVYEQYF.

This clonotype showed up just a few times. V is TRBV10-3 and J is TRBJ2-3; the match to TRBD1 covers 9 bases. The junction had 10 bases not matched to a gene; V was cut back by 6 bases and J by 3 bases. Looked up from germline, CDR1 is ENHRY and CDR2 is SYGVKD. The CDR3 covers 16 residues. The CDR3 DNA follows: TGTGCCATCAGGGGGACCTACAGGGGGCGGACAGATACGCAGTATTTT. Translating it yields CAIRGTYRGRTDTQYF.

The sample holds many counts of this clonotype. CDR3 region: CASSLKSGTFMNEQYF. The CDR3 bases are TGTGCCAGCAGCCTTAAATCCGGGACTTTTATGAACGAGCAGTACTTC. The chain links TRBV14 to TRBJ2-7, with a tentative D call TRBD2 (6 bases). Trimming stripped 4 bases from V and 5 bases from J, with 21 bases between. Germline V gene lookup returns CDR1 SGHDN and CDR2 FVKESK. The CDR3 covers 16 residues.

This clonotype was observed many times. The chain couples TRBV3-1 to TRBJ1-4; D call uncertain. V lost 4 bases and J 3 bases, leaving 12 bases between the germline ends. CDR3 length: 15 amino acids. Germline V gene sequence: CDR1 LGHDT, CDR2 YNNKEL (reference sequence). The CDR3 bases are TGTGCCAGCAGCCTAAGGCGACAATCTAATGAAAAACTGTTTTTT. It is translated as CASSLRRQSNEKLFF.

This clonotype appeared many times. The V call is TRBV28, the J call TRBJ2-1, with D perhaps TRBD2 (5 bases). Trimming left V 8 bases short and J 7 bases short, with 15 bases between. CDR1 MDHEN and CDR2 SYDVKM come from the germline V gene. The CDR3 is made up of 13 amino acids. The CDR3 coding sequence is TGTGCCAGCGAGCGGACCCCTAGGAATGAGCAGTTCTTC. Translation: CASERTPRNEQFF.